Below are 7 T cell receptor beta chains sequenced from a single sample in a study of a mutant IDH1 vaccine in newly diagnosed glioma. The time point here: week 11, during vaccination. Vaccination used 300 ug of mutant IDH1 20-mer peptide per dose, with topical imiquimod. Antigens for these TCRs are unknown. TCRdb keeps only in-frame clones here, not all; method: immunoSEQ multiplex PCR. The profile shows some 130,000 clones, around three quarters of them singletons. Sequenced here: PBMCs, sampled from a glioma patient whose treatment included an IDH1 peptide vaccine. These receptors were taken from a man aged 35 to 55 with glioma.

This chain connects TRBV28 to TRBJ2-1, with 10 bases lining up with TRBD1. CDR3 size: 15 residues. Germline CDR1 reads MDHEN; CDR2 reads SYDVKM. With 5 bases clipped from V and 4 bases from J, the junction kept 5 bases outside the gene matches. This CDR3 reads CASSDRDRGYNEQFF. As DNA, the CDR3 is TGTGCCAGCAGTGACCGGGACAGGGGTTACAATGAGCAGTTCTTC.

This clone was counted ten times or more. The V gene is TRBV30, the J gene TRBJ1-1, with a tentative D call TRBD1 (5 bases). V dropped 6 bases and J dropped 3 bases, with 8 bases sitting between them. Germline loops: CDR1 GTSNPN, CDR2 SVGIG (reference sequence). The CDR3 has 11 amino acids. The CDR3 bases are TGTGCCTGCCAGGGTTACACTGAAGCTTTCTTT. It is translated as CACQGYTEAFF.

The V call is TRBV18, the J call TRBJ1-5, with 10 bases identical to TRBD1. CDR3 size: 16 residues. Germline trimming cut 2 bases from V and 4 bases from J; bases unmatched to any gene: 5. The germline CDR1 and CDR2 sequences are KGHSH and LQKENI. The CDR3 loop reads CASSPRDRGGNQPQHF. DNA for the CDR3: TGTGCCAGCTCACCAAGGGACAGGGGAGGAAATCAGCCCCAGCATTTT.

This sequence joins TRBV30 and TRBJ1-6; 7 nucleotides line up with TRBD1. The CDR3 spans 18 residues. CDR1 and CDR2 from the germline V gene are GTSNPN and SVGIG (reference sequence). The trim removed 2 bases at V and 5 bases at J, leaving 15 bases unmatched. The CDR3 DNA sequence: TGTGCCTGGAGTATTAGACGAATCGGGACAGCGGATAATTCACCCCTCCACTTT. This translates into CAWSIRRIGTADNSPLHF.

About this clone: Other DNA sequences in the sample encode the same CDR3. The chain couples TRBV18 to TRBJ2-5; D unclear. Trimming removed 3 bases from V and 1 base from J, with 0 bases in between. Germline-derived CDR1 and CDR2 are KGHSH and LQKENI. The CDR3 runs 11 residues. CDR3 amino acids: CASSPQETQYF. The DNA for the CDR3 is TGTGCCAGCTCACCCCAAGAGACCCAGTACTTC. The full variable domain, its missing parts supplied by reference TRBV18 and TRBJ2-5, is NAGVMQNPRHLVRRRGQEARLRCSPMKGHSHVYWYRQLPEEGLKFMVYLQKENIIDESGMPKERFSAEFPKEGPSILRIQQVVRGDSAAYFCASSPQETQYFGPGTRLLVL.

DNA for the CDR3: TGTGCCAGTAACCCCCGCCTTACAGGGGGGAGCTACACCTTC. Translated, it gives CASNPRLTGGSYTF. J is TRBJ1-2 and V is TRBV19, with 8 nucleotides matching TRBD1. With 7 bases clipped from V and 9 bases from J, the junction kept 13 bases outside the gene matches. CDR3 size: 14 residues. Germline loops: CDR1 LNHDA, CDR2 SQIVND (reference sequence).

The gene calls are TRBV28 and TRBJ1-4; D perhaps matches TRBD1 (6 bases). CDR3 length equals 14 residues. Germline V CDR1 and CDR2: MDHEN, SYDVKM. Trimming left V 3 bases short and J 12 bases short, with 17 bases between. CDR3 protein: CASSLGLAGGQLFF. In nucleotides, the CDR3 is TGTGCCAGCAGTTTGGGCCTCGCGGGGGGGCAACTGTTTTTT.